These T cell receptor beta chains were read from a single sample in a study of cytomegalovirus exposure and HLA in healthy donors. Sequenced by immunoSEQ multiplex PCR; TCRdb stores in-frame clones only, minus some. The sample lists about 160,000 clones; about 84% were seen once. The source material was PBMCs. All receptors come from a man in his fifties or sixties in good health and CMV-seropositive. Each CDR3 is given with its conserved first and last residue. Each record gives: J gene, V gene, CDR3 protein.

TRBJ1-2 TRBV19 CASSITQGADYGYTF
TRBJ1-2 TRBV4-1 CASSQPGQGAINYGYTF
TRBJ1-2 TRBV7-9 CASSLAAGGVSYTF
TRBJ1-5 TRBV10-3 CAIRGIGQGNQPQHF
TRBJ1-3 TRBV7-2 CASSLYIRGQSVSGNTIYF
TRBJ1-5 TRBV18 CASSPVQLSNQPQHF
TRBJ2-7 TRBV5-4 CASSPTSGGRGYEQYF
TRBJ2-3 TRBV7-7 CASSLGLAGTDTQYF
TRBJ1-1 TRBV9 CASSASLEPEAFF
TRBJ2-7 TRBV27 CATRSLGEQYF
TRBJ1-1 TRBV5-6 CASSLRQGEAFF
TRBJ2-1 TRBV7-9 CASSSHVRQGIYNEQFF
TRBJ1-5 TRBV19 CASSRRDSNQPQHF
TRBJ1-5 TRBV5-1 CASSLGTGGPNQPQHF
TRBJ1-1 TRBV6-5 CASSYFRTNTEAFF
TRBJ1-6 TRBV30 CAWSVSRAASPLHF
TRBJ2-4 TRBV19 CASTPSGRGNIQYF
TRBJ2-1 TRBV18 CASSHSELVYNEQFF
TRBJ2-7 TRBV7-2 CASSSPPGLGMQLYF
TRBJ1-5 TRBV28 CASSQQGARFNQPQHF
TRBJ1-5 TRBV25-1 CASRKVHSRDSQNQPQHF
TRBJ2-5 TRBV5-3 CARRWTGLFQETQYF